This T cell receptor (beta chain) was recorded in a study of T cell responses to AZD1222 COVID-19 vaccine. Study details: Whether given at about 4 or about 12 weeks, second doses were pooled.

Produced via immunoSEQ multiplex PCR; TCRdb's table is partial and in-frame only. This repertoire shows roughly 150,000 clones, 80% to 90% found once; its top ten account for roughly 8%. Findings and limits, study-wide: CD4 TCRs covered the whole spike, strongest at regions 160-218 and 743-854. Seropositive at baseline were only a handful of AZD1222 recipients. Nearly half of spike-specific TCRs reportedly target unmutated variant regions.

This clone has just one count. Antigen: not known. Trimming at V came to 2 bases and at J to 2 bases, leaving 13 bases not matched to a gene. The CDR3 spans 18 residues. From germline, CDR1 is MNHNS and CDR2 SASEGT. The source is an adult in good health. Sequencing used peripheral blood, obtained on day 0 of AZD1222 vaccination. The chain links TRBV6-1 to TRBJ2-7; 9 bases agree with TRBD1. DNA for the CDR3: TGTGCCAGCAGTGAACGGAGTTGGAAGGGACAGGGCGCCTACGAGCAGTACTTC. Encoded protein: CASSERSWKGQGAYEQYF.